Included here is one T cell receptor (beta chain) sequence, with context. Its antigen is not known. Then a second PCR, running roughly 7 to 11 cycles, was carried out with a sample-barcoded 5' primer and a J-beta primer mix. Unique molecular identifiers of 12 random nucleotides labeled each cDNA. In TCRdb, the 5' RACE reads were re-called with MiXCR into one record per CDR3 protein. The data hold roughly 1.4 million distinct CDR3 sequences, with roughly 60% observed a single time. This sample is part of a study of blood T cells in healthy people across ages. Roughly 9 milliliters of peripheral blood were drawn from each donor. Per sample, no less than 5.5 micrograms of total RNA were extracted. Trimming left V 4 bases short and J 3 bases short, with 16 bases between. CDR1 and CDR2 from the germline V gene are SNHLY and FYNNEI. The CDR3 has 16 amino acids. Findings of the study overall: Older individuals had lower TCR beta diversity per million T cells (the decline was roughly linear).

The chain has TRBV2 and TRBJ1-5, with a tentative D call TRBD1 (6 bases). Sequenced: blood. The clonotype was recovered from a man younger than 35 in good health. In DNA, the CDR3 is TGTGCCAGCAGTGTGAACAGGGCCCATGCCAATCAGCCCCAGCATTTT. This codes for CASSVNRAHANQPQHF.